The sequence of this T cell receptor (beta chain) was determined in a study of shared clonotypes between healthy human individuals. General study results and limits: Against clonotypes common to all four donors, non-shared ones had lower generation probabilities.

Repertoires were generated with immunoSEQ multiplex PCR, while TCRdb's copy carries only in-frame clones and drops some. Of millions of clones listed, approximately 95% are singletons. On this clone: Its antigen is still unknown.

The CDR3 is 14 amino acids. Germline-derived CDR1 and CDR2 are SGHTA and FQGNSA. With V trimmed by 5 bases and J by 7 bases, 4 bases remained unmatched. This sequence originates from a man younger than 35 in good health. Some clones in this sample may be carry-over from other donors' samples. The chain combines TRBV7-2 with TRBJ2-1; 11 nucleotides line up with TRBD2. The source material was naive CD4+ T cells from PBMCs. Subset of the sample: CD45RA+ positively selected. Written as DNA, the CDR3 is TGTGCCAGCAGCAACCGGACTAGCGGGAATGAGCAGTTCTTC. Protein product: CASSNRTSGNEQFF.